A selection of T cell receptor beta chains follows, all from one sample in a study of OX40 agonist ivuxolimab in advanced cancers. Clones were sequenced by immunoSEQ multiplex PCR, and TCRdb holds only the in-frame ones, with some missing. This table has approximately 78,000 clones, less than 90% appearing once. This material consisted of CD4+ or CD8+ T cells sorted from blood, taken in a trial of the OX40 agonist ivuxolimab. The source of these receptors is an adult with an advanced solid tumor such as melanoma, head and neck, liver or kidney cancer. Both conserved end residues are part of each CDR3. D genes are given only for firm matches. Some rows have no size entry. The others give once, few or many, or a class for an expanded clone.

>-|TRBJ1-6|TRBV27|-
TGTGCCAGCAGTTTATCGGGGCCGGGGGCAGGGAGGGGCTATAATTCACCCCTCCACTTT
CASSLSGPGAGRGYNSPLHF
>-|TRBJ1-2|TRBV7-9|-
TGTGCCAGCAGCTTACGGGGCCCCTCTAACTATGGCTACACCTTC
CASSLRGPSNYGYTF
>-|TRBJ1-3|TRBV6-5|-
TGTGCCAGCAGAGGGGGGGGAAACACCATATATTTT
CASRGGGNTIYF
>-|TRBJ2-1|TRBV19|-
TGTGCCAGTAGTATAGGGGGACAAAATGAGCAGTTCTTC
CASSIGGQNEQFF
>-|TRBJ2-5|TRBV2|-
TGTGCCAGCCCATCTCGAGGTTTTGGGACCCAGTACTTC
CASPSRGFGTQYF
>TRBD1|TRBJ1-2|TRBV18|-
TGTGCCAGCTCGACCCGGGACAGGATAAGTGGCTACACCTTC
CASSTRDRISGYTF
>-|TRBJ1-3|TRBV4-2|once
TGTGCCAGCAGCCAAGAGTTCGGAACGGGAAACACCATATATTTT
CASSQEFGTGNTIYF
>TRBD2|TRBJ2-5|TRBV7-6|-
TGTGCCAGCAGCAGCGGGGACTCCCTGGGAAAGACCCAGTACTTC
CASSSGDSLGKTQYF
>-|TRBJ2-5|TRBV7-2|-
TGTGCCAGCAGCCGTGGGGGCCAGACCTCGGCCCAGTACTTC
CASSRGGQTSAQYF
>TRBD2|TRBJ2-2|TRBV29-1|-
TGCAGCGTTGTACTAGCGGGATTCGGCGGGGAGCTGTTTTTT
CSVVLAGFGGELFF
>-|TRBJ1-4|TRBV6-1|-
TGTGCCAGCACCCGACAGCTTAATGAAAAACTGTTTTTT
CASTRQLNEKLFF
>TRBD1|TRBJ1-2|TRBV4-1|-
TGCGCCAGCAGCCAGGAGACAGGGCGCGGCTACACCTTC
CASSQETGRGYTF
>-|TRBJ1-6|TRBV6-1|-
TGTGCCAGCAGTGAGATTGGGGGTTTTAATTCACCCCTCCACTTT
CASSEIGGFNSPLHF
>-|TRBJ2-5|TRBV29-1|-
TGCAGCGTTGTAGGTTCGCAAGAGACCCAGTACTTC
CSVVGSQETQYF
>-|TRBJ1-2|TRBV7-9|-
TGTGCCAGCAGCTTAGATCTATATGGCTACACCTTC
CASSLDLYGYTF
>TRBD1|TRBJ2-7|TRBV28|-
TGTGCCAGTGGACAGGGGTATGGCGAGCAGTACTTC
CASGQGYGEQYF
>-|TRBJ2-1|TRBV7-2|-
TGTGCCAGCAGCTTAGTTGCTGCTGGTGTGGGGCAGGGTGAGCAGTTCTTC
CASSLVAAGVGQGEQFF
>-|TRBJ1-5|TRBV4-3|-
TGCGCCAGCAGTAGACAGGTCAATCAGCCCCAGCATTTT
CASSRQVNQPQHF
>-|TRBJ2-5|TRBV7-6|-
TGTGCCAGCAGCTCACGGGGTAGGGAGACCCAGTACTTC
CASSSRGRETQYF
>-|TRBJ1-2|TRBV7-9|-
TGTGCCAGCAGCTTGCAGGGTGCTAACTATGGCTACACCTTC
CASSLQGANYGYTF
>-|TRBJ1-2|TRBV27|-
TGTGCCAGCAGTGACAAGTTAGGGCTCGGGGGCTACACCTTC
CASSDKLGLGGYTF
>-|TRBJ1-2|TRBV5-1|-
TGCGCCAGCAGCCGGGAAGGGGACTATGGCTACACCTTC
CASSREGDYGYTF
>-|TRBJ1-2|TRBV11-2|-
TGTGCCAGCAGCTCAGGGTTCTATGGCTACACCTTC
CASSSGFYGYTF
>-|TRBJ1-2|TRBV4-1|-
TGCGCCAGCAGCCAACCCGGGAACTATGGCTACACCTTC
CASSQPGNYGYTF
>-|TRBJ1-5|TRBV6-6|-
TGTGCCAGCAGTCGAGGGGCGAGCCGGTTCGGTCAGCCCCAGCATTTT
CASSRGASRFGQPQHF
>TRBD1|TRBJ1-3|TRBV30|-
TGTGCCTGGAGTCGCTTCGGGACAGGCTACGGAAACACCATATATTTT
CAWSRFGTGYGNTIYF
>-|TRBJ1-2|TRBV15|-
TGTGCCACCAGTAAGGCGGCGGACTATGGCTACACCTTC
CATSKAADYGYTF
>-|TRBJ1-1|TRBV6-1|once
TGTGCCAGCAGGGACATAATGAACACTGAAGCTTTCTTT
CASRDIMNTEAFF